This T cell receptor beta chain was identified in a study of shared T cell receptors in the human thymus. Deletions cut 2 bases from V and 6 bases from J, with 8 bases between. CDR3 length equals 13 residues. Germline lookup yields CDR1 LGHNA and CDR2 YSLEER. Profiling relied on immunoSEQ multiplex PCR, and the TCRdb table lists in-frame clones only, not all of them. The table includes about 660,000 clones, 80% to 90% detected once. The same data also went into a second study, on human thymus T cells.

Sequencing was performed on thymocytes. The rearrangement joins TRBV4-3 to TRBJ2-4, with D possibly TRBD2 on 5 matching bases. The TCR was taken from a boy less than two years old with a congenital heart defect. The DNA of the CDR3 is TGCGCCAGCAGCCAAAGCCTAGCAAACATTCAGTACTTC. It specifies CASSQSLANIQYF.